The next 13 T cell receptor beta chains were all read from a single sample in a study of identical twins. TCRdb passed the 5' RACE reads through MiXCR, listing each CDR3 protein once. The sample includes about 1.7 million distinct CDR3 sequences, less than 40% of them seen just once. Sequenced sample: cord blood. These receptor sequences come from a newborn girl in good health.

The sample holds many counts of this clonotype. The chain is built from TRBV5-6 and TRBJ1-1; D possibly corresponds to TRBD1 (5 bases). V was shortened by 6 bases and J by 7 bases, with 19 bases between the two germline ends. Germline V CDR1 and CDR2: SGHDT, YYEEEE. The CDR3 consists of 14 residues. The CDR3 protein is CASTIDSTLDEAFF. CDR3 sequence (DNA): TGTGCCAGCACGATAGACAGTACCCTTGATGAAGCTTTCTTT.

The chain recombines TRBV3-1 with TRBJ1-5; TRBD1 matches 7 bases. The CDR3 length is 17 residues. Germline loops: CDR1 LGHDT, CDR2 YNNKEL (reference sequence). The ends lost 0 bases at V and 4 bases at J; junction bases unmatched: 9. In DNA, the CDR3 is TGTGCCAGCAGCCAAGATCCGGCGACAGGGAGGAATCAGCCCCAGCATTTT. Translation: CASSQDPATGRNQPQHF.

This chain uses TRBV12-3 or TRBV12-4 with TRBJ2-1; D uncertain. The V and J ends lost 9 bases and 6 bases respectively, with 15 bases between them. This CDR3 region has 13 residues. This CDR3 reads CASPGPTCNEQFF. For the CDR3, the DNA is TGTGCCAGTCCAGGCCCCACTTGCAATGAGCAGTTCTTC.

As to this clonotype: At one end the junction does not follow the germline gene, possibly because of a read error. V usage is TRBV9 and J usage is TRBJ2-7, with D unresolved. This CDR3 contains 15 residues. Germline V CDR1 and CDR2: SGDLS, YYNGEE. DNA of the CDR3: TGTGCCGGCAGCGTTGGTAGCTCTCCGGCCTACGAGCAGTACTTC. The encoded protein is CAGSVGSSPAYEQYF.

CDR3 region: CASSTGTWAKNIQYF. CDR3 in DNA: TGTGCCAGCAGTACCGGGACGTGGGCCAAAAACATTCAGTACTTC. The V call is TRBV6-5, the J call TRBJ2-4; D may match TRBD1 or TRBD2 (5 bases each). The CDR3 totals 15 residues. Per germline, CDR1 MNHEY and CDR2 SVGAGI. Deletions cut 5 bases from V and 1 base from J, with 12 bases between.

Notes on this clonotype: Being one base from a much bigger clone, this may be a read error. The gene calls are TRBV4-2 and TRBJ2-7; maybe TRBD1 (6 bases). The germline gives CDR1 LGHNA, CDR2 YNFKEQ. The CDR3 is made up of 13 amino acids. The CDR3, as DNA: TGTGCCAACAGCCACAGGGAAGACTACGAGCAGTACTTC. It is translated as CANSHREDYEQYF.

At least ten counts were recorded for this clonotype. The CDR3 is CASSLFLAGVDTQYF. The CDR3 coding sequence is TGCGCCAGCAGCTTGTTTTTAGCGGGAGTAGATACGCAGTATTTT. The chain links TRBV5-1 to TRBJ2-3; 9 bases agree with TRBD2. With V trimmed by 1 base and J by 5 bases, 5 bases remained unmatched. The CDR3 runs 15 residues. Germline V gene lookup returns CDR1 SGHRS and CDR2 YFSETQ.

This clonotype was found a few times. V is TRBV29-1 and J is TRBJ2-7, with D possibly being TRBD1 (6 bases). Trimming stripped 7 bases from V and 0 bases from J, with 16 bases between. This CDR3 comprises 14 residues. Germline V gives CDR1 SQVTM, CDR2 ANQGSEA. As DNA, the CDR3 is TGCAGCGCCTCCGACAGGCCTTTCTCCTACGAGCAGTACTTC. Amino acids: CSASDRPFSYEQYF.

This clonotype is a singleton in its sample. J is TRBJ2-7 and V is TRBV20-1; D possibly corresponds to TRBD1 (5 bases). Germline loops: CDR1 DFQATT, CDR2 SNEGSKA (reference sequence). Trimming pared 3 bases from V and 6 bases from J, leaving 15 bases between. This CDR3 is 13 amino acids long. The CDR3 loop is CSASRTGISEQYF. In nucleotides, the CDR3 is TGCAGTGCTAGCCGAACAGGCATTTCCGAGCAGTACTTC.

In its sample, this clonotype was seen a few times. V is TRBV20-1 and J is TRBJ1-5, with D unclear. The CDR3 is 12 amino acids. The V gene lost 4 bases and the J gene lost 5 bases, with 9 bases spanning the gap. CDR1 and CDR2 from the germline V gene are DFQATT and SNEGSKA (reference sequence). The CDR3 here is CSAIGGYQPQHF. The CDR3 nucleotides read TGCAGTGCTATCGGCGGATATCAGCCCCAGCATTTT.

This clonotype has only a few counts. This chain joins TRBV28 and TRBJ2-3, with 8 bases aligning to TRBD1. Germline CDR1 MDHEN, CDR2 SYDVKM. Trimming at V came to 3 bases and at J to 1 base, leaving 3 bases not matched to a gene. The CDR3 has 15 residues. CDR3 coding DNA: TGTGCCAGCAGTTTGCCGGACAGGGGCACAGATACGCAGTATTTT. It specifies CASSLPDRGTDTQYF.

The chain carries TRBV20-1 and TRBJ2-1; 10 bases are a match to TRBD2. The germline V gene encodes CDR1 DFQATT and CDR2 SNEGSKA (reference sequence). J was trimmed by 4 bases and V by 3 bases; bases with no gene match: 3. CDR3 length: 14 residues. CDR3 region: CSARPSGRYNEQFF. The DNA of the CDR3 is TGCAGTGCTAGGCCTAGCGGGAGATACAATGAGCAGTTCTTC.

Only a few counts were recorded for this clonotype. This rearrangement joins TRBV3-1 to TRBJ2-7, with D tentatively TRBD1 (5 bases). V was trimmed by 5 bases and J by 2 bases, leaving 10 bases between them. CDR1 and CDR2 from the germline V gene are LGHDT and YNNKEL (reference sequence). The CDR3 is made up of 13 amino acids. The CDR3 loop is CASSMDTTYEQYF. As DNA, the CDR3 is TGTGCCAGCAGCATGGACACCACCTACGAGCAGTACTTC.